This record looks at one T cell receptor beta chain sequence and its context. The target antigen is unknown. This sample is part of a study of T cells after yellow fever vaccination. CDR3 length: 13 residues. Per germline, CDR1 SQVTM and CDR2 ANQGSEA. The study made its TCR cDNA through 5'RACE template switching. That step introduced a universal primer site along with UMIs. MiXCR was run by TCRdb on the 5' RACE reads, yielding one entry per CDR3 protein. Of some 400,000 distinct CDR3 sequences in the sample, about 6% were seen once. Overall study results and limits: Post-booster repertoires contained most primary-vaccination clones again (roughly 96% CD4, less than 90% CD8).

The source was PBMCs, collected 5 days after the yellow fever booster vaccination. The clonotype comes from a man aged 30 to 39 who received the YFV17D yellow fever vaccine. The V call is TRBV29-1, the J call TRBJ2-3; 10 bases fit TRBD2. CDR3 sequence reads: CSESGRAGDTQYF. The CDR3 DNA reads TGCAGTGAGAGCGGGAGGGCCGGAGATACGCAGTATTTT.